This entry lists 11 T cell receptor beta chains sequenced from one sample in a study of spatial heterogeneity in lung cancer. Time point given: sample taken at primary tumor resection. No antigen has been assigned to these receptors. Points from the study as a whole: Expanded intratumoral alpha and beta TCR counts tracked tumor mutation counts.

TCRdb reanalysed the 5' RACE reads using MiXCR and keeps one entry per CDR3 protein. This table holds over 15,000 distinct CDR3 sequences, 6% to 7% found once. Source: lung tumor tissue, taken at surgery. The origin of the receptors is a female donor with early-stage non-small cell lung cancer.

In its sample, this clonotype is medium-sized. The library was built for alpha chains, so this beta chain is an off-target read and its size means little. The V gene is TRBV20-1, the J gene TRBJ1-5; 7 bases map to TRBD1. The germline V gene has CDR1 DFQATT and CDR2 SNEGSKA (reference sequence). V shed 5 bases, J shed 3 bases, and the junction held 4 bases outside the gene matches. The CDR3 length is 13 residues. CDR3: CSASEGANQPQHF. The DNA of the CDR3 is TGCAGTGCTTCCGAGGGGGCCAATCAGCCCCAGCATTTT.

This clonotype was observed a handful of times. Being off target in a library aimed at alpha chains, this beta chain has a size of little meaning. The chain combines TRBV6-5 with TRBJ1-6, with D possibly being TRBD1 (6 bases). Germline CDR1 and CDR2: MNHEY and SVGAGI. V lost 0 bases to trimming and J lost 6 bases, with 15 bases between them. The CDR3 runs to 17 residues. The chain's CDR3 is CASSYSLPGEANSPLHF. The CDR3 DNA follows: TGTGCCAGCAGTTACTCACTCCCAGGGGAGGCTAATTCACCCCTCCACTTT.

This clonotype was seen a handful of times. This beta chain appears as a stray read in a library generated for alpha chains; its size is not informative. The rearrangement links TRBV28 to TRBJ2-2, with D uncertain. Germline V gene lookup returns CDR1 MDHEN and CDR2 SYDVKM. This CDR3 region has 14 residues. V lost 6 bases and J lost 7, with 15 bases in between. The CDR3 DNA is TGTGCCAGCAGAGTCGTTTTGGTCGGCGGGGAGCTGTTTTTT. It translates to CASRVVLVGGELFF.

Turning to this clonotype: This beta chain is a stray read from a library made for alpha chains; its abundance is not meaningful. V is TRBV6-1 and J is TRBJ1-4, with D maybe TRBD1 (6 bases). This CDR3 comprises 13 residues. Trimming stripped 3 bases from V and 7 bases from J, with 9 bases between. From germline, CDR1 is MNHNS and CDR2 SASEGT. The CDR3 region is CASSELQGEKLFF. The CDR3 region has the DNA TGTGCCAGCAGTGAGTTACAGGGTGAAAAACTGTTTTTT.

This clonotype was detected once. This beta chain is off target for a library built for alpha chains, so its abundance means little. The rearrangement links TRBV20-1 to TRBJ1-1; perhaps TRBD1 as D (6 bases). This CDR3 is built from 12 residues. Trimming took 3 bases from V and 8 from J, leaving 13 bases between them. Per germline, CDR1 DFQATT and CDR2 SNEGSKA (reference sequence). The chain's CDR3 is CSASGGTTEAFF. The CDR3 region has the DNA TGCAGTGCTAGTGGAGGGACAACCGAAGCTTTCTTT.

About this clonotype itself: With the library built for alpha chains, this beta chain is off target and its frequency is not meaningful. V is TRBV9 and J is TRBJ2-1, with TRBD1 matching 8 bases. This CDR3 is 16 amino acids long. V trimming: 0 bases; J trimming: 8 bases; junction bases outside the gene matches: 10. From germline, CDR1 is SGDLS and CDR2 YYNGEE. The chain's CDR3 is CASSVDPPPGGDEQFF. Here the CDR3 DNA reads TGTGCCAGCAGCGTAGACCCCCCCCCAGGGGGCGATGAGCAGTTCTTC.

By proportion, this clonotype is medium-sized. Being off target in a library aimed at alpha chains, this beta chain has a size of little meaning. This chain uses TRBV20-1 with TRBJ1-5; D is undetermined. There are 15 residues in the CDR3. CDR1 DFQATT and CDR2 SNEGSKA come from the germline V gene (reference sequence). Trimming shortened V by 6 bases and J by 6 bases, and 21 bases separated the two germline ends. As DNA, the CDR3 is TGCAGTGCGAACTCGGTCCCCCCTTTCGGTCAGCCCCAGCATTTT. The encoded protein is CSANSVPPFGQPQHF.

This clonotype showed up many times. Because the library targeted alpha chains, this beta chain is an off-target read whose size means little. V is TRBV12-3 or TRBV12-4 and J is TRBJ2-2; D uncertain. The V end was cut by 7 bases, the J end by 7 bases, with 7 bases between. There are 11 residues in the CDR3. CDR3 protein: CASTLNGELFF. The CDR3 DNA reads TGTGCCAGCACTTTGAACGGGGAGCTGTTTTTT.

Details on this clonotype: A much larger clone is a single base away; this may be a read error. In a library made to pick up alpha chains, this beta chain is a stray read with a size that means little. The J gene is TRBJ1-1, the V gene TRBV4-1; the D is unclear. This CDR3 comprises 13 residues. Germline V CDR1 and CDR2: MGHRA, YSYEKL. CDR3 amino acids: CASSQVEGTEVFF. CDR3 coding DNA: TGCGCCAGCAGCCAAGTGGAAGGCACTGAAGTTTTCTTT.

There are many counts of this clonotype. For a library built for alpha chains, this beta chain is a stray read; little rests on its size. V and J are TRBV4-3 and TRBJ2-3; no reliable D call. CDR3 length: 14 amino acids. CDR1 is LGHNA, CDR2 YSLEER, per germline. Trimming took 0 bases from V and 2 from J, leaving 6 bases between them. DNA for the CDR3: TGCGCCAGCAGCCAAGAACTTATCACAGATACGCAGTATTTT. Translation: CASSQELITDTQYF.

This clonotype was detected ten times or more. Within a library made for alpha chains, this beta chain is off target, and its count is uninformative. The V call is TRBV11-2, the J call TRBJ2-2; TRBD1 matches 9 bases. The V segment lost 1 base and the J segment 4 bases; nucleotides outside the gene matches: 10. CDR1 and CDR2 (germline): SGHAT, FQNNGV. There are 18 residues in the CDR3. As DNA, the CDR3 is TGTGCCAGCAGCTTAGTACTACAGGGACAGGGATTCACCGGGGAGCTGTTTTTT. Translating it yields CASSLVLQGQGFTGELFF.